This T cell receptor (beta chain) was found in a study of Graves' ophthalmopathy and Graves' hyperthyroidism. Study details: Before any treatment, peripheral blood was taken at the initial diagnosis.

RNA transcripts yielded amplified TCR beta CDR3 regions. After a first-round RT-PCR with HTBI primers, a second-round multiplex PCR was run. TCRdb called the multiplex PCR reads again in MiXCR, with one record for every CDR3 protein. The data hold roughly 50,000 distinct CDR3 sequences, with about 50% observed a single time. This CDR3 comprises 16 residues. In germline, CDR1 is MNHNS, CDR2 SASEGT. With regard to this clonotype: At one end, the junction sequence differs from germline, possibly due to a read error.

Sequencing was done on a sample of peripheral blood. This rearrangement joins TRBV6-1 to TRBJ2-2, with 14 bases that match TRBD2. This TCR was sampled from an adult man with Graves' ophthalmopathy. The DNA for the CDR3 is TGTGCCAGCAGTGACGGGACTAGCGGGAGCACCGGGGAGCTGTTTTTC. Its protein product is CASSDGTSGSTGELFF.